These T cell receptor beta chains were read from a single sample in a study of blood T cell repertoires in COVID-19. Sequencing was performed with immunoSEQ multiplex PCR; in TCRdb, only in-frame clones are kept and a portion is missing. The sample consists of about 49,000 clones, more than 75% of them appearing once. Material: peripheral blood. The receptors were gathered from a human donor in a cohort sampled during active COVID-19. The CDR3 runs from the conserved cysteine through the conserved F or W.

J gene: TRBJ2-4; V gene: TRBV27; CDR3 protein: CASRSPQQQGFVKNIQYF
J gene: TRBJ2-7; V gene: TRBV27; CDR3 protein: CASKQGLGEQYF
J gene: TRBJ2-3; V gene: TRBV3-1/TRBV3-2; CDR3 protein: CASSHWTSGRASDTQYF
J gene: TRBJ2-5; V gene: TRBV27; CDR3 protein: CASSLGKTIQETQYF
J gene: TRBJ2-5; V gene: TRBV9; CDR3 protein: CASSVGLAGVSGETQYF
J gene: TRBJ2-5; V gene: TRBV12-5; CDR3 protein: CASGLTGFGTQYF
J gene: TRBJ1-1; V gene: TRBV6-5; CDR3 protein: CASSQTGTGPTEAFF
J gene: TRBJ2-1; V gene: TRBV27; CDR3 protein: CASSLIPGLAGKSYNEQFF
J gene: TRBJ2-1; V gene: TRBV19; CDR3 protein: CASSIADSRDEQFF
J gene: TRBJ1-1; V gene: TRBV19; CDR3 protein: CASSTPGGLILAEAFF
J gene: TRBJ2-1; V gene: TRBV7-9; CDR3 protein: CASSLARDEQFF
J gene: TRBJ2-7; V gene: TRBV7-2; CDR3 protein: CASRPGTSVYEQYF
J gene: TRBJ2-5; V gene: TRBV4-3; CDR3 protein: CASSQELVTLETQYF
J gene: TRBJ2-1; V gene: TRBV19; CDR3 protein: CASSRTGYPRPTGDNEQFF
J gene: TRBJ2-3; V gene: TRBV14; CDR3 protein: CASSEYTDTQYF
J gene: TRBJ2-7; V gene: TRBV7-3; CDR3 protein: CASRYSSGRTYEQYF
J gene: TRBJ2-5; V gene: TRBV6-6; CDR3 protein: CASSYSKRETQYF
J gene: TRBJ2-1; V gene: TRBV6-6; CDR3 protein: CASSYSRDSSYNEQFF
J gene: TRBJ2-4; V gene: TRBV6-5; CDR3 protein: CASRTSRTPRLPQYF
J gene: TRBJ1-1; V gene: TRBV13; CDR3 protein: CASSRTGSRAFF